Listed here are 23 T cell receptor beta chains from one sample, sequenced in a study of tumor and adjacent non-tumor tissue in lung cancer. TCRbeta libraries were built with three rounds of nested PCR, modified from ARM-PCR. TCRdb analysed the multiplex PCR reads with MiXCR anew, one entry per CDR3 protein. The data contain roughly 43,000 distinct CDR3 sequences, approximately 61% of them singletons. RNA was extracted from bulk tissue without any cell sorting. This non-tumor lung sample came from over 3 cm beyond the tumor edge. The sequenced sample was distant non-tumor lung tissue. These receptors came from a man aged 50 to 60 with non-small cell lung cancer.

The table lists this clonotype with many counts. The chain is built from TRBV29-1 and TRBJ2-5; unclear D gene. Trimming took off 2 bases at V and 1 base at J, with 14 bases between the two ends. The CDR3 length is 15 residues. The germline V gene encodes CDR1 SQVTM and CDR2 ANQGSEA. The CDR3 DNA is TGCAGCGTTGAAAGCCCCAGGCAGAGCCAAGAGACCCAGTACTTC. Its protein product is CSVESPRQSQETQYF.

The gene calls are TRBV29-1 and TRBJ2-2; D might be TRBD2 (5 bases). V gave up 6 bases and J gave up 8 bases, with 16 bases separating them. CDR1 is SQVTM, CDR2 ANQGSEA, per germline. This CDR3 comprises 13 residues. The CDR3 DNA is TGCAGCGTCGAGGGTCCCGACGTGGGGGAGCTGTTTTTT. It yields the protein CSVEGPDVGELFF.

The chain has TRBV11-2 and TRBJ2-3, with D perhaps assigned TRBD1 or TRBD2 (5 bases each). Germline CDR1 and CDR2: SGHAT and FQNNGV. Trimming stripped 5 bases from V and 11 bases from J, with 23 bases between. CDR3 size: 15 residues. For the CDR3, the DNA is TGTGCCAGCAGCCTAATGTCATCTAGCACAGGTATGCAGTATTTT. It translates to CASSLMSSSTGMQYF.

With regard to this clonotype: The junction departs from the called germline gene at one end, perhaps through a read error. The chain uses TRBV6-2 or TRBV6-3 and TRBJ2-1, with D perhaps given as TRBD1 or TRBD2 (6 bases each). The CDR3 is 15 residues long. The germline V gene has CDR1 MNHEY and CDR2 SVGEGT. CDR3 loop: CARSYWRGSVNEQFF. The CDR3 coding sequence is TGTGCCCGCAGTTACTGGAGGGGGTCGGTGAATGAGCAGTTCTTC.

This clonotype was seen many times. The chain is built from TRBV30 and TRBJ2-1; D call uncertain. Trimming left V 5 bases short and J 10 bases short, with 9 bases between. The CDR3 loop spans 10 amino acids. Germline CDR1 and CDR2: GTSNPN and SVGIG (reference sequence). CDR3 DNA sequence: TGTGCCTGGGGCGCGAGGGAGCAGTTCTTC. This gives the protein CAWGAREQFF.

As concerns this clonotype: This may come from a read error, since a much larger clone is one base off. This chain links TRBV20-1 with TRBJ2-7; tentative D call: TRBD1 (5 bases). CDR1 is DFQATT, CDR2 SNEGSKA, per germline (reference sequence). Trimming stripped 3 bases from V and 0 bases from J, with 21 bases between. The CDR3 runs to 17 residues. The CDR3, as DNA: TGCAGTGCTAGCCTACCTCATGCAGGGCGCGCCTCCTACGAGCAGTACTTC. Translating it yields CSASLPHAGRASYEQYF.

This clonotype was counted at least ten times. The chain is built from TRBV28 and TRBJ2-7; TRBD2 might be the D (5 bases). The CDR3 extends over 16 amino acids. Trimming stripped 2 bases from V and 4 bases from J, with 18 bases between. Germline V gene sequence: CDR1 MDHEN, CDR2 SYDVKM. The CDR3 protein is CASSLTGGGFMYEQYF. CDR3 nucleotide sequence: TGTGCCAGCAGTTTAACCGGTGGAGGCTTCATGTACGAGCAGTACTTC.

The table lists this clonotype with a count of one. A much more abundant neighbour one base away suggests this may be a read error. V usage is TRBV7-9 and J usage is TRBJ1-1, with a possible D match to TRBD1 (5 bases). This CDR3 has 14 residues. Germline V gene data show CDR1 as SEHNR and CDR2 as FQNEAQ (reference sequence). In DNA, the CDR3 is TGTGTCAGCGGCCGGGGGGGGGTAGAAAACCAAGCTTTCTTT. Its protein product is CVSGRGGVENQAFF.

This clonotype has a single count. At one end, the junction sequence differs from germline, possibly due to a read error. The rearrangement links TRBV6-5 to TRBJ2-5; 9 nucleotides align to TRBD2. CDR1 MNHEY and CDR2 SVGAGI come from the germline V gene. The CDR3 runs 17 residues. The CDR3 sequence is CASSYSRIAGVQETQYF. CDR3 DNA: TGTGCTAGCAGTTACTCTAGGATAGCGGGGGTCCAAGAGACCCAGTACTTC.

A word on this clonotype: A junction end diverges from the germline sequence, so it may reflect a read error. The chain recombines TRBV10-3 with TRBJ2-5; D unclear. This CDR3 is built from 15 residues. Germline CDR1 ENHRY, CDR2 SYGVKD. The CDR3 coding sequence is TGTGCCATCAATGAGTTGAATGTGGACCAAGAGACCCAGTACTTC. It codes for CAINELNVDQETQYF.

This clonotype was picked up a small number of times. The conserved phenylalanine or tryptophan is not found at the CDR3 terminus, so this likely reflects a read error. The chain recombines TRBV12-3 or TRBV12-4 with TRBJ1-5; no clear D gene. The ends were cut back, 5 bases at V and 0 bases at J, with 5 bases in the middle. CDR3 size: 13 residues. DNA of the CDR3: TGTGCCAGCAGTCCCAGTAGCAATCAGCCCCAGCATCTT. Protein product: CASSPSSNQPQHL.

In this sample, this clonotype turned up once. This chain uses TRBV29-1 with TRBJ2-7; D remains ambiguous. V lost 5 bases and J lost 2, with 13 bases in between. CDR1 is SQVTM, CDR2 ANQGSEA, per germline. This CDR3 spans 13 amino acids. The CDR3 bases are TGCAGCGTTATAATCCCGGGCCCCTACGAGCAGTACTTC. It is translated as CSVIIPGPYEQYF.

V usage is TRBV10-3 and J usage is TRBJ1-2; D is unresolved. Germline lookup yields CDR1 ENHRY and CDR2 SYGVKD. The CDR3 spans 15 residues. The V and J ends lost 2 bases and 6 bases respectively, with 16 bases between them. The CDR3 reads CAISELIGQVDGYTF. CDR3 nucleotide sequence: TGTGCCATCAGTGAGCTGATCGGGCAGGTAGATGGCTACACCTTC.

This clonotype was recorded a few times. The chain recombines TRBV11-2 with TRBJ2-7, with a weak D call TRBD1 (6 bases). The CDR3 contains 15 residues. V was pared by 4 bases and J by 4 bases, with 17 bases between. The V gene's germline CDR1 is SGHAT and CDR2 FQNNGV. CDR3 loop: CASSSGAGRAYEQYF. CDR3 nucleotide sequence: TGTGCCAGCAGCTCAGGGGCAGGTAGAGCATACGAGCAGTACTTC.

Concerning this clonotype: The CDR3 ends on some other residue instead of the conserved phenylalanine or tryptophan, so this is likely a read error. The limits of the CDR3 on the DNA are not certain, so only TCRdb's listed CDR3 is given. The chain uses TRBV6-5 and TRBJ2-5; TRBD1 is the table's D call, not checked against the DNA. The CDR3 adds up to 14 amino acids, both ends counted. Germline lookup yields CDR1 MNHEY and CDR2 SVGAGI. The CDR3 is CASSYGRGSRTQYC.

On this clonotype: The junction departs from the called germline gene at one end, perhaps through a read error. The chain has TRBV4-1 and TRBJ2-2; D gene unclear. The CDR3 has 18 amino acids. Germline V gene lookup returns CDR1 MGHRA and CDR2 YSYEKL. CDR3: CAGSQELRLVGWTGELFF. The CDR3 DNA is TGCGCCGGCAGCCAAGAATTAAGGCTAGTGGGGTGGACCGGGGAGCTGTTTTTT.

This clonotype was counted only a few times. A much larger clone differs from this one at a single base, so this may be a read error. The gene calls are TRBV6-5 and TRBJ2-1; 7 positions match TRBD2. Germline V gene data show CDR1 as MNHEY and CDR2 as SVGAGI. This CDR3 spans 15 amino acids. As DNA, the CDR3 is TGTGCCAGCAGTTACCAGCGGGGAGGCTACGATGAGCAGTTCTTC. Its translation: CASSYQRGGYDEQFF.

This clonotype was seen more than once but under ten times. This chain uses TRBV28 with TRBJ2-5; 10 bases map to TRBD1. The CDR3 is made up of 15 amino acids. The germline V gene encodes CDR1 MDHEN and CDR2 SYDVKM. The V gene end was trimmed by 4 bases and the J gene end by 2 bases; junction bases not matched to a gene: 4. The CDR3 DNA reads TGTGCCAGCAGTTGGCGGACAGGGGGACAAGAGACCCAGTACTTC. It is translated as CASSWRTGGQETQYF.

In its sample, this clonotype was seen once. V usage is TRBV30 and J usage is TRBJ2-3; a weak D match, TRBD2 (5 bases). The CDR3 spans 16 residues. Germline CDR1 reads GTSNPN; CDR2 reads SVGIG (reference sequence). V was clipped by 2 bases and J by 3 bases, with 18 bases between them. The CDR3 here is CAWSLGSSGETDTQYF. As DNA, the CDR3 is TGTGCCTGGAGTTTGGGGTCTAGTGGGGAGACAGATACGCAGTATTTT.

This clonotype was recorded a few times. The chain is built from TRBV28 and TRBJ2-7; 7 nucleotides agree with TRBD2. This CDR3 is built from 16 residues. CDR1 is MDHEN and CDR2 is SYDVKM in the germline V gene. Germline trimming cut 7 bases from V and 0 bases from J; bases unmatched to any gene: 12. The CDR3 here is CASTFHLAELSYEQYF. In DNA, the CDR3 is TGTGCCAGCACTTTCCACCTAGCGGAACTCTCCTACGAGCAGTACTTC.

The chain couples TRBV11-3 to TRBJ2-1; TRBD2 agrees at 13 bases. The CDR3 extends over 14 amino acids. In germline, CDR1 is SGHNT, CDR2 YENEEA. With V trimmed by 9 bases and J by 9 bases, 8 bases remained unmatched. CDR3 DNA sequence: TGTGCCAGGCCCGGGACTAGCGGGATCGGTGAGCAGTTCTTC. Residues: CARPGTSGIGEQFF.

This clonotype was counted once. CDR3 DNA sequence: TGTGCCAGCAGTTTATCAGGAGGAGGTGCAACCACCACCTTC. Protein sequence: CASSLSGGGATTTF. The chain carries TRBV28 and TRBJ1-2; D gene ambiguous. The length of the CDR3 is 14 residues. CDR1 is MDHEN and CDR2 is SYDVKM in the germline V gene. Trimming took 1 base from V and 13 from J, leaving 19 bases between them.

The chain employs TRBV11-2 and TRBJ2-7, with 8 nucleotides matching TRBD1. This CDR3 region has 15 residues. The trim removed 1 base at V and 6 bases at J, leaving 8 bases unmatched. Germline V gives CDR1 SGHAT, CDR2 FQNNGV. This CDR3 is CASSLVGTGYGEQYF. DNA for the CDR3: TGTGCCAGCAGCTTAGTCGGGACAGGTTACGGCGAGCAGTACTTC.